This TCR beta chain was obtained from a study of OX40 agonist ivuxolimab in advanced cancers. Study context: Patients enrolled in dose escalation were diagnosed with hepatocellular carcinoma, melanoma, renal cell or head and neck cancer. Study outcomes and limitations: No antigen was identified for the clonally expanded peripheral T cells.

Excluded were patients having autoimmune disease history or systemic immunosuppression. Regarding this clone: Its antigen is unidentified.

The CDR3 has 16 amino acids. V lost 3 bases and J lost 8; bases outside the gene matches: 9. The germline gives CDR1 SGDLS, CDR2 YYNGEE. Produced via immunoSEQ multiplex PCR; TCRdb's table is partial and in-frame only. This table holds around 80,000 clones, around 87% found once. Specimen: CD4+ or CD8+ T cells sorted from blood, collected in a trial of the OX40 agonist ivuxolimab. This chain joins TRBV9 and TRBJ2-2; 11 positions match TRBD1. This clonotype originated in an adult with an advanced solid tumor such as melanoma, head and neck, liver or kidney cancer. The CDR3, as DNA: TGTGCCAGCAGCGCCCGGACAGGGGGCAACTTGGGGGAGCTGTTTTTT. This sequence encodes CASSARTGGNLGELFF.